The 14 T cell receptor beta chains reported below all come from one sample, sequenced in a study of cytomegalovirus exposure and HLA in healthy donors. Primers for the PCR totalled 60 Vbeta and 13 Jbeta. Libraries were prepared by immunoSEQ multiplex PCR; TCRdb keeps only in-frame clonotypes and omits some of them. The sample records under 110,000 clones, approximately 85% being singletons. Sequencing input: PBMCs. Receptor source: a man aged 25 to 40 in good health and CMV-seronegative.

A few counts support this clone. The rearrangement links TRBV30 to TRBJ1-1; no firm D call. V was cut by 2 bases and J by 0 bases, with 10 bases left in between. Germline-derived CDR1 and CDR2 are GTSNPN and SVGIG (reference sequence). The CDR3 runs 14 residues. The CDR3 DNA follows: TGTGCCTGGAGTCTTGGCAGCGTGAACACTGAAGCTTTCTTT. The encoded protein is CAWSLGSVNTEAFF. The variable domain in full, completed from reference TRBV30 and TRBJ1-1, reads SQTIHQWPATLVQPVGSPLSLECTVEGTSNPNLYWYRQAAGRGLQLLFYSVGIGQISSEVPQNLSASRPQDRQFILSSKKLLLSDSGFYLCAWSLGSVNTEAFFGQGTRLTVV.

The CDR3 DNA reads as TGTGCCAGCAGCGCGCCGGGACTAGCGGGAGGGCACAATGAGCAGTTCTTC. This gives the protein CASSAPGLAGGHNEQFF. The V call is TRBV7-2, the J call TRBJ2-1; 16 bases are shared with TRBD2. CDR1 and CDR2 (germline): SGHTA, FQGNSA. V dropped 5 bases and J dropped 5; count of bases not matched to a gene: 6. This CDR3 comprises 17 residues.

This clone appeared once. This chain links TRBV11-3 with TRBJ2-2, with 7 bases aligning to TRBD1. The length of the CDR3 is 18 residues. Per germline, CDR1 SGHNT and CDR2 YENEEA. V shed 5 bases and J 0 bases; nucleotides not matched to a gene: 12. The CDR3 DNA reads as TGTGCCAGCAGCCACAGTGTAATGGGACAGCCGAACACCGGGGAGCTGTTTTTT. This codes for CASSHSVMGQPNTGELFF.

In this sample, this clone is medium-sized. Distinct nucleotide sequences in the sample also encode this CDR3. The V gene is TRBV6-4, the J gene TRBJ2-3; tentative D call: TRBD2 (5 bases). The V end lost 3 bases, the J end lost 1 base, and 5 bases lay between the germline ends. Looked up from germline, CDR1 is MRHNA and CDR2 is SNTAGT. This CDR3 contains 13 residues. The DNA of the CDR3 is TGTGCCAGCAGTGAGCGGGGCACAGATACGCAGTATTTT. Translated, it gives CASSERGTDTQYF.

The chain is built from TRBV30 and TRBJ2-1; 8 bases map to TRBD2. CDR1 is GTSNPN and CDR2 is SVGIG in the germline V gene (reference sequence). CDR3 length: 14 amino acids. The ends lost 3 bases at V and 2 bases at J; junction bases unmatched: 3. DNA of the CDR3: TGTGCCTGGAGGTCGGGAGGGCCCTACAATGAGCAGTTCTTC. It specifies CAWRSGGPYNEQFF.

The chain couples TRBV5-4 to TRBJ2-3, with TRBD1 matching over 9 bases. V dropped 4 bases and J dropped 4; count of bases not matched to a gene: 10. This CDR3 has 16 residues. Germline V gene sequence: CDR1 SGHNT, CDR2 YYREEE (reference sequence). CDR3 sequence reads: CASSAAGTGYPDTQYF. The CDR3 DNA reads as TGTGCCAGCAGCGCCGCCGGGACAGGGTACCCAGATACGCAGTATTTT.

The genes are TRBV5-1 and TRBJ1-1; 7 nucleotides agree with TRBD1. CDR3 length: 14 amino acids. Germline CDR1 is SGHRS and CDR2 is YFSETQ. The J segment lost 1 base and the V segment lost 4 bases, leaving 4 bases of the junction unmatched. CDR3 sequence reads: CASSAGTANTEAFF. In DNA, the CDR3 is TGCGCCAGCAGCGCCGGGACAGCGAACACTGAAGCTTTCTTT.

In DNA form, the CDR3 reads TGTGCCAGCAGTGCCGGGACAGGGGGGGCTGAGCAGTTCTTC. Amino acids: CASSAGTGGAEQFF. The chain employs TRBV7-2 and TRBJ2-1, with 11 bases matching TRBD1. Germline trimming cut 6 bases from V and 9 bases from J; bases unmatched to any gene: 7. The CDR3 is 14 amino acids. Germline V gives CDR1 SGHTA, CDR2 FQGNSA.

V gene TRBV18 combines with J gene TRBJ1-2; 8 bases fit TRBD1. This CDR3 spans 18 amino acids. Germline CDR1 is KGHSH and CDR2 is LQKENI. V gave up 5 bases and J gave up 4 bases; unmatched junction bases: 18. CDR3 sequence (DNA): TGTGCCAGCTCATTATCCGGGACAGGTGGCCGACAAGTCTATGGCTACACCTTC. Translating it yields CASSLSGTGGRQVYGYTF. Full variable domain (outside the CDR3, taken from reference TRBV18 and TRBJ1-2): NAGVMQNPRHLVRRRGQEARLRCSPMKGHSHVYWYRQLPEEGLKFMVYLQKENIIDESGMPKERFSAEFPKEGPSILRIQQVVRGDSAAYFCASSLSGTGGRQVYGYTFGSGTRLTVV.

The V gene is TRBV6-5, the J gene TRBJ1-3, with TRBD1 matching over 10 bases. J was trimmed by 0 bases and V by 7 bases; bases with no gene match: 3. The CDR3 extends over 15 amino acids. The germline V gene encodes CDR1 MNHEY and CDR2 SVGAGI. CDR3 bases: TGTGCCAGCATGGGACAGGGGATCTCTGGAAACACCATATATTTT. Translating gives CASMGQGISGNTIYF.

In this sample, this clone turned up a few times. V is TRBV5-1 and J is TRBJ2-5, with a weak D call TRBD2 (6 bases). The V end lost 4 bases, the J end lost 5 bases, and 18 bases lay between the germline ends. Germline assignment: CDR1 SGHRS and CDR2 YFSETQ. The CDR3 is 15 residues long. CDR3 nucleotides: TGCGCCAGCAGCCGGGACTCGGGCTCTAGGGAGACCCAGTACTTC. Its translation: CASSRDSGSRETQYF.

Only a few counts were recorded for this clone. As DNA, the CDR3 is TGTGCCAGCAGAAAAGGGGCAGGGGTAAATAATTCACCCCTCCACTTT. Translation: CASRKGAGVNNSPLHF. V is TRBV27 and J is TRBJ1-6; possibly TRBD1 for D (6 bases). Germline V gene lookup returns CDR1 MNHEY and CDR2 SMNVEV (reference sequence). CDR3 length: 16 residues. Trimming took off 6 bases at V and 5 bases at J, with 17 bases between the two ends.

CDR3 nucleotide sequence: TGTGCCACCAGCAGAGACGGACACCAAGTGATAGAGACCCAGTACTTC. Its translation: CATSRDGHQVIETQYF. This sequence joins TRBV15 and TRBJ2-5; possibly TRBD1 for D (5 bases). V was clipped by 0 bases and J by 4 bases, with 15 bases between them. CDR1 and CDR2 (germline): LNHNV, YYDKDF (reference sequence). The CDR3 loop spans 16 amino acids.

This chain uses TRBV4-2 with TRBJ2-2; 12 nucleotides align to TRBD2. V was clipped by 1 base and J by 3 bases; unmatched bases: 15. This CDR3 has 21 amino acids. Germline-derived CDR1 and CDR2 are LGHNA and YNFKEQ. The CDR3 protein is CASSQAVRWASGGVYTGELFF. In DNA, the CDR3 is TGTGCCAGCAGCCAAGCAGTCAGGTGGGCTAGCGGGGGGGTGTACACCGGGGAGCTGTTTTTT.